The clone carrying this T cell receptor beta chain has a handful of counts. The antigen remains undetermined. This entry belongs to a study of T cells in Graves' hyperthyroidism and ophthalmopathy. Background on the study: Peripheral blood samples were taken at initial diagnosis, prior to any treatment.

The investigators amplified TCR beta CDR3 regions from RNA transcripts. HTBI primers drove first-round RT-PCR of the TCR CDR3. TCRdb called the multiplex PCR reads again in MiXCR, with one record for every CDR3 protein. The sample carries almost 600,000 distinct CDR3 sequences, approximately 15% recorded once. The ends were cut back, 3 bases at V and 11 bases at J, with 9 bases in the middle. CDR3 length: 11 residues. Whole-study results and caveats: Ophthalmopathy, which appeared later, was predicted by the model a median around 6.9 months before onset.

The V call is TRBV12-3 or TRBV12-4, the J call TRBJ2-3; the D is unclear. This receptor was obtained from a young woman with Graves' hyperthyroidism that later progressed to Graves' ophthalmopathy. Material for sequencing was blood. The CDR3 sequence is CASSFGRGQYF. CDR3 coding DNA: TGTGCCAGCAGTTTTGGGCGAGGGCAGTATTTT.